This paragraph covers one T cell receptor (beta chain) sequence. Antigen unknown. This record comes from a study of PD-1 blockade in classical Hodgkin lymphoma. The CDR3 is made up of 18 amino acids. With 1 base clipped from V and 0 bases from J, the junction kept 6 bases outside the gene matches. Germline CDR1 SGHVS, CDR2 FQNEAQ. The study, taken as a whole, reports: Possible causes of repertoire differences, disease activity or prior therapy, remain undefined. Newly diagnosed patients had baseline TCR diversity that was reportedly lower than that of healthy donors. Complete responders had baseline diversity similar to newly diagnosed patients.

Only in-frame clones appear in the TCRdb table, and some are missing; sequencing was by immunoSEQ multiplex PCR. The repertoire holds 60,000 or so clones, with 90% as singletons. Exposure to brentuximab vedotin varied, and each patient had relapsed following autologous stem cell transplantation. The best responses consisted of complete response, partial response or progressive disease. The chain uses TRBV7-8 and TRBJ1-5, with 10 nucleotides matching TRBD1. The sequencing used peripheral blood mononuclear cells (PBMCs), collected at baseline. The receptor's source is a human donor with classical Hodgkin lymphoma. The CDR3 DNA sequence: TGTGCCAGCAGCTTAGGGACAGGGGGTGGTAATAGCAATCAGCCCCAGCATTTT. This gives the protein CASSLGTGGGNSNQPQHF.